Listed here are 2 T cell receptor beta chains from one sample, sequenced in a study of graft-versus-host responses after intestinal transplantation (dated by TCRdb to about 2021). These TCRs' antigens remain unknown. The library was prepared using the immunoSEQ multiplex PCR assay. In its TCRdb copy, this immuneACCESS table keeps in-frame sequences only and misses some clones. Where compared with another copy, unresolved V genes explain less than half of these, and the others have no known cause. The sample table contains approximately 46,000 clones; only one count was recorded for approximately 84% of them. In total, the top ten clones hold 0.35% to 0.55% of the sample. The sample's time point, from its label and the paper: cells obtained before transplantation from donor or recipient. Sequencing was performed on unstimulated CD4+ T cells sorted from spleen or lymph node cells, taken before transplant. The source of these receptors is a human donor who was the organ donor for an intestinal transplant.

CDR3 DNA sequence: TGTGCCAGTAGTATATCGGGTACGGGTAGCGGAGAAAACATTCAGTACTTC. Its translation: CASSISGTGSGENIQYF. This rearrangement joins TRBV19 to TRBJ2-4; D is perhaps TRBD2 (6 bases). With 2 bases removed from V and 5 bases from J, the gap between germline ends came to 19 bases. CDR3 length equals 17 residues. The germline V gene has CDR1 LNHDA and CDR2 SQIVND (reference sequence).

The CDR3 nucleotides read TGTGCCAGTAGTCTCCAAGCGGGTGGCAGCTACGAGCAGTACTTC. Translating gives CASSLQAGGSYEQYF. The V gene is TRBV19, the J gene TRBJ2-7; D might be TRBD2 (6 bases). CDR3 length: 15 amino acids. Germline assignment: CDR1 LNHDA and CDR2 SQIVND (reference sequence). Deletions cut 5 bases from V and 3 bases from J, with 17 bases between. The whole variable domain, remainder taken from reference TRBV19 and TRBJ2-7, is DGGITQSPKYLFRKEGQNVTLSCEQNLNHDAMYWYRQDPGQGLRLIYYSQIVNDFQKGDIAEGYSVSREKKESFPLTVTSAQKNPTAFYLCASSLQAGGSYEQYFGPGTRLTVT.